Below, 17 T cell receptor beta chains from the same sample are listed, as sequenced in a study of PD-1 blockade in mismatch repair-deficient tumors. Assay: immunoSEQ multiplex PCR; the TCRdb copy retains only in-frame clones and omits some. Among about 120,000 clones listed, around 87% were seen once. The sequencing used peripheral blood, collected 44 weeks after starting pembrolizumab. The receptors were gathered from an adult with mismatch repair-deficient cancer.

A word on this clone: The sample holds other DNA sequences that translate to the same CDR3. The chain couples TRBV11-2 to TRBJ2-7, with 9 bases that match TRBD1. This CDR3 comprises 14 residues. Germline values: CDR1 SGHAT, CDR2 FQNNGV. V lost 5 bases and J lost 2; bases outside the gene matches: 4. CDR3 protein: CASSPGQGPYEQYF. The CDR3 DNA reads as TGTGCCAGCAGCCCTGGACAGGGGCCCTACGAGCAGTACTTC.

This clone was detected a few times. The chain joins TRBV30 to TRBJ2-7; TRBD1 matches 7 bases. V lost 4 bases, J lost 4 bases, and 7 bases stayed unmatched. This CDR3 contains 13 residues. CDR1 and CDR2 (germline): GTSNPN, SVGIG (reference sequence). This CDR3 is CAWNTGQPYEQYF. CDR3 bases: TGTGCCTGGAACACGGGACAGCCTTACGAGCAGTACTTC. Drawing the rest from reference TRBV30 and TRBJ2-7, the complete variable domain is SQTIHQWPATLVQPVGSPLSLECTVEGTSNPNLYWYRQAAGRGLQLLFYSVGIGQISSEVPQNLSASRPQDRQFILSSKKLLLSDSGFYLCAWNTGQPYEQYFGPGTRLTVT.

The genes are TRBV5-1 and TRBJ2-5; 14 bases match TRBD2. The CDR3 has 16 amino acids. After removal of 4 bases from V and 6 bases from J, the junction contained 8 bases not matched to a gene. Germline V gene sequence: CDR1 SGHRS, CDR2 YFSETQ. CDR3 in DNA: TGCGCCAGCAGCATTGGGACTAGCGGGAGTGGGCAGACCCAGTACTTC. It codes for CASSIGTSGSGQTQYF.

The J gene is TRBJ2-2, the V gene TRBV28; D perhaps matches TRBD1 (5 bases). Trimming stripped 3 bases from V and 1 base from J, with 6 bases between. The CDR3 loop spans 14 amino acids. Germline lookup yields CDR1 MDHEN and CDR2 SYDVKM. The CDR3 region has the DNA TGTGCCAGCAGTTTGGGGCAGAACACCGGGGAGCTGTTTTTT. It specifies CASSLGQNTGELFF.

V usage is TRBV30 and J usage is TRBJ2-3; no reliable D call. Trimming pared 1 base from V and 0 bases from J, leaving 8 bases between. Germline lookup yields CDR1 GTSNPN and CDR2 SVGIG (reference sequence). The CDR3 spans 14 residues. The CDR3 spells CAWSAGYSTDTQYF. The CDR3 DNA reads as TGTGCCTGGAGTGCGGGCTATAGCACAGATACGCAGTATTTT. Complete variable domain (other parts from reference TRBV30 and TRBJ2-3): SQTIHQWPATLVQPVGSPLSLECTVEGTSNPNLYWYRQAAGRGLQLLFYSVGIGQISSEVPQNLSASRPQDRQFILSSKKLLLSDSGFYLCAWSAGYSTDTQYFGPGTRLTVL.

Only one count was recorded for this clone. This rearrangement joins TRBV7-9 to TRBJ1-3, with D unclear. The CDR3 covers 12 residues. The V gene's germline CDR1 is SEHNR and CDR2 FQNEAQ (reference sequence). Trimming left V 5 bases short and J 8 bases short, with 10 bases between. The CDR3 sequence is CASSPPIDTIYF. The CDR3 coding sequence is TGTGCCAGCAGCCCCCCCATCGACACCATATATTTT.

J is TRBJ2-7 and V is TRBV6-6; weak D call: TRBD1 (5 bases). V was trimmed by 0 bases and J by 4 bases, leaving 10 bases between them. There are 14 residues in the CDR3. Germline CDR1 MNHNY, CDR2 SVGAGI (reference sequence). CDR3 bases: TGTGCCAGCAGTTACTCGGCAGGGAAGTACGAGCAGTACTTC. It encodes CASSYSAGKYEQYF.

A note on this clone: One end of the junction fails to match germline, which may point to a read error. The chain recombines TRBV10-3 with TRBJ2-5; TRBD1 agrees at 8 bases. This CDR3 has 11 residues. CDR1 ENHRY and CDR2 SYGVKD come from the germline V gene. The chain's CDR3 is CASSRTGRRYF. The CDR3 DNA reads TGTGCCAGCAGTCGGACAGGGCGAAGATACTTC.

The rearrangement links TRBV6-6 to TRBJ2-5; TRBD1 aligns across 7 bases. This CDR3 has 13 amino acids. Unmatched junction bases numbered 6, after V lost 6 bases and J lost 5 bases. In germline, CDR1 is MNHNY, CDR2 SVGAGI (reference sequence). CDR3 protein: CASSRQGGETQYF. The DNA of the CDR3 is TGTGCCAGCAGCAGACAGGGTGGGGAGACCCAGTACTTC.

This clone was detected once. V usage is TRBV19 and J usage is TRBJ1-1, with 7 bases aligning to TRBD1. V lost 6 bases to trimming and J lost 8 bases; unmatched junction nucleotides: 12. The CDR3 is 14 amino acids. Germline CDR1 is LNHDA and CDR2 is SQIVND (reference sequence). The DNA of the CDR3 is TGTGCCAGTAGCGGTGGAGGGGGCCCTCACGAAGCTTTCTTT. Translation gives CASSGGGGPHEAFF.

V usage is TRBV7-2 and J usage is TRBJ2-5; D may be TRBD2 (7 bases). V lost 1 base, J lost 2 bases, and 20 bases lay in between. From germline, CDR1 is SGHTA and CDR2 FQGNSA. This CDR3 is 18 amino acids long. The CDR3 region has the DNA TGTGCCAGCAGCTTAGTGGCAGGTGGAGGGGGACTACAAGAGACCCAGTACTTC. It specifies CASSLVAGGGGLQETQYF.

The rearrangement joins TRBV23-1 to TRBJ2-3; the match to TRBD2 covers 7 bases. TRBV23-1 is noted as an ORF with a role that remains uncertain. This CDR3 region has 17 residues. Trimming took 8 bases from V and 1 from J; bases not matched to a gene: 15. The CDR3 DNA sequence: TGCGCCAGCTCGGCCCCTGGAGGGAGGGAGGGCACAGATACGCAGTATTTT. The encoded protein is CASSAPGGREGTDTQYF.

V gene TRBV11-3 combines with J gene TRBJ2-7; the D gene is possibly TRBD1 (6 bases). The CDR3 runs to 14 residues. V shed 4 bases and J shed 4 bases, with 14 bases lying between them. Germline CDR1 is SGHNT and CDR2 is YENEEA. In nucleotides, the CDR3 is TGTGCCAGCAGCTCCACAGGGAAATCTTACGAGCAGTACTTC. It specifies CASSSTGKSYEQYF.

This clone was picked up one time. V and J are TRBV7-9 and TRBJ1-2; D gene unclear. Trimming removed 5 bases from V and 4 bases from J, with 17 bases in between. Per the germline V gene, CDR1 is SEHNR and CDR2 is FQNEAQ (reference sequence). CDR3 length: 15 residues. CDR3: CASSPGAAAGYGYTF. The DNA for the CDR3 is TGTGCCAGCAGCCCAGGAGCGGCGGCCGGCTATGGCTACACCTTC.

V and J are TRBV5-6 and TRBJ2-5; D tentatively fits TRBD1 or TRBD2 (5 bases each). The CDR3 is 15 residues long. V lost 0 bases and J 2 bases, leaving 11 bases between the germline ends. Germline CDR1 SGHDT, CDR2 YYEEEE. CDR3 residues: CASSLGGWQQETQYF. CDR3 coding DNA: TGTGCCAGCAGCTTGGGGGGGTGGCAGCAAGAGACCCAGTACTTC. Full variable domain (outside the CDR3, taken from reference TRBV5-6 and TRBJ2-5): DAGVTQSPTHLIKTRGQQVTLRCSPKSGHDTVSWYQQALGQGPQFIFQYYEEEERQRGNFPDRFSGHQFPNYSSELNVNALLLGDSALYLCASSLGGWQQETQYFGPGTRLLVL.

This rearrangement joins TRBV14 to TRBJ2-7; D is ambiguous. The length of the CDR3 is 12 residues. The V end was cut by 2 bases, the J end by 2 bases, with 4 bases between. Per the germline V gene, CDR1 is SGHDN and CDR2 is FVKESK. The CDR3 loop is CASSQYPYEQYF. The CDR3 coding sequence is TGTGCCAGCAGCCAATATCCCTACGAGCAGTACTTC.

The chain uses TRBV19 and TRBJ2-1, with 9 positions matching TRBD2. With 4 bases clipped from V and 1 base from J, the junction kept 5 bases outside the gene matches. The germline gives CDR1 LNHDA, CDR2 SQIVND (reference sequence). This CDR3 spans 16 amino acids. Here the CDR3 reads CASSRALAGSYNEQFF. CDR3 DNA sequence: TGTGCCAGTAGTAGAGCTCTAGCGGGATCCTACAATGAGCAGTTCTTC.